The next 27 T cell receptor beta chains were all read from a single sample in a study of circulating CD8 cells and anti-PD-1 response in melanoma (TCRdb year 2020). Sequenced using a NextSeq 500. Starting from roughly 15 ng of total RNA, TCR libraries were made with the QIAseq Immune Repertoire RNA Library Kit, Human TCR Panel. TCRdb handled the public reads itself, with Q25 trimming in fastp and clone calling in MiXCR, and kept productive beta chains. Each entry merges the rows of one CDR3 protein and shows their most common DNA and genes. This sample lists around 550 distinct CDR3 sequences; 9.5% were detected once. Roughly 29% of the sample rests with the top ten. Four subsets defined by PD-1 and/or TIGIT were sorted from live CD3+CD8+TCRalphabeta+ cells on a BD FACSAria II cell sorter. The sample in question was CD8+ T cells from PBMCs, obtained at baseline or after one month of anti-PD-1 therapy (not recorded which). These receptors were collected from a human donor with melanoma.

In its sample, this clonotype ranks as medium-sized (0.01 to 0.1%). The chain links TRBV19 to TRBJ2-6; TRBD2 might be the D (6 bases). Germline values: CDR1 LNHDA, CDR2 SQIVND (reference sequence). The CDR3 extends over 17 amino acids. The ends were cut back, 5 bases at V and 4 bases at J, with 18 bases in the middle. CDR3 nucleotide sequence: TGTGCCAGTAGTTGGCGGGGAACGGGTCCGGGGGCCAACGTCCTGACTTTC. As protein: CASSWRGTGPGANVLTF.

Only a few counts were recorded for this clonotype. Since a much larger clone is just one base distant, this may be a read error. The chain combines TRBV24-1 with TRBJ2-5, with 7 bases aligning to TRBD1. Germline V gives CDR1 KGHDR, CDR2 SFDVKD. This CDR3 contains 14 residues. V shed 4 bases and J 5 bases; nucleotides not matched to a gene: 6. The CDR3 protein is CATSDSGRGETQYF. The CDR3 bases are TGTGCCACCAGTGACTCCGGCAGGGGGGAGACCCAGTACTTC.

This clonotype is deemed large (0.1 to 1%). The chain uses TRBV2 and TRBJ2-2; D uncertain. CDR1 SNHLY and CDR2 FYNNEI come from the germline V gene. This CDR3 spans 12 amino acids. Trimming took off 0 bases at V and 7 bases at J, with 3 bases between the two ends. CDR3 sequence reads: CASSEAGGELFF. The CDR3 nucleotides are TGTGCCAGCAGTGAAGCGGGCGGGGAGCTGTTTTTT.

This chain links TRBV19 with TRBJ2-2; TRBD2 might be the D (6 bases). CDR1 and CDR2 (germline): LNHDA, SQIVND (reference sequence). Trimming left V 7 bases short and J 7 bases short, with 25 bases between. This CDR3 has 17 residues. The CDR3 is CASTRIDIYAEGGELFF. The CDR3 DNA sequence: TGTGCCAGTACTCGGATAGACATATACGCGGAGGGCGGGGAGCTGTTTTTT.

By share, this clonotype ranks as large. The gene calls are TRBV7-8 and TRBJ1-2; tentatively, D is TRBD1 (5 bases). V was cut by 1 base and J by 2 bases, with 14 bases left in between. This CDR3 contains 16 residues. CDR1 is SGHVS and CDR2 is FQNEAQ in the germline V gene. The CDR3 sequence: CASSLGPRDPNYGYTF. The DNA for the CDR3 is TGTGCCAGCAGCTTAGGCCCCAGGGATCCAAACTATGGCTACACCTTC. Full variable domain (remainder filled in from reference TRBV7-8 and TRBJ1-2): GAGVSQSPRYKVAKRGQDVALRCDPISGHVSLFWYQQALGQGPEFLTYFQNEAQLDKSGLPSDRFFAERPEGSVSTLKIQRTQQEDSAVYLCASSLGPRDPNYGYTFGSGTRLTVV.

In the case of this clonotype: A much larger clonotype is one base distant, so this may be a read error. The J gene is TRBJ2-1, the V gene TRBV25-1, with 8 bases fitting TRBD2. Germline-derived CDR1 and CDR2 are MGHDK and SYGVNS. The CDR3 covers 13 residues. The V and J ends lost 6 bases and 7 bases, in that order; junction bases with no gene match: 5. CDR3 residues: CASRGPGGNEQFF. The CDR3 DNA reads as TGTGCCAGCAGAGGACCGGGGGGGAATGAGCAGTTCTTC.

Sample share makes this clonotype hyperexpanded. The rearrangement uses TRBV20-1 and TRBJ2-1; TRBD2 aligns across 7 bases. This CDR3 is 14 amino acids long. The germline gives CDR1 DFQATT, CDR2 SNEGSKA (reference sequence). Trimming cost V 5 bases and J 8 bases; bases outside gene matches: 12. CDR3 DNA sequence: TGCAGTGCTTGGACTAGGAGGGCTGAAGATGAGCAGTTCTTC. Its translation: CSAWTRRAEDEQFF.

This clonotype is large in the sample. V gene TRBV7-2 combines with J gene TRBJ2-3; TRBD2 matches 11 bases. Trimming cost V 5 bases and J 4 bases; bases outside gene matches: 8. The CDR3 is 16 amino acids. Germline V gene data show CDR1 as SGHTA and CDR2 as FQGNSA. CDR3 sequence: CASSLRLAGLPDTQYF. In DNA form, the CDR3 reads TGTGCCAGCAGCCTCAGACTAGCGGGACTCCCAGATACGCAGTATTTT.

This clonotype is medium-sized in the sample. Its ends do not fully match the called genes, so a read error is possible. The chain uses TRBV10-3 and TRBJ2-5; the D is unclear. Germline V gene lookup returns CDR1 ENHRY and CDR2 SYGVKD. This CDR3 comprises 16 residues. The CDR3 spells CASSRGSGAVQETQYF. DNA for the CDR3: TGTGCCAGCAGTAGAGGTTCCGGCGCGGTACAAGAGACCCAGTACTTC.

Regarding this clonotype: One base away lies a much larger clone, so this may be a sequencing read error. The chain combines TRBV27 with TRBJ2-1; 12 nucleotides line up with TRBD2. The CDR3 runs 16 residues. From germline, CDR1 is MNHEY and CDR2 SMNVEV (reference sequence). CDR3 nucleotides: TGTGCCAGCAGTCTAGCGGGGGGGCTAAAGGGCAATGAGCAGTGCTTC. The encoded protein is CASSLAGGLKGNEQCF.

In this sample, this clonotype is large. The chain employs TRBV19 and TRBJ2-2; TRBD2 might be the D (6 bases). V was shortened by 3 bases and J by 1 base, with 9 bases between the two germline ends. Germline loops: CDR1 LNHDA, CDR2 SQIVND (reference sequence). This CDR3 is 15 amino acids long. The CDR3 DNA sequence: TGTGCCAGTAGTATCGGAGGGTGGAACACCGGGGAGCTGTTTTTT. This sequence encodes CASSIGGWNTGELFF.

This clonotype is categorized as medium-sized (0.01 to 0.1%). The chain uses TRBV20-1 and TRBJ2-3; no firm D call. The ends were cut back, 6 bases at V and 6 bases at J, with 13 bases in the middle. Germline CDR1 and CDR2: DFQATT and SNEGSKA (reference sequence). There are 12 residues in the CDR3. The CDR3: CSAPGPLDTQYF. The CDR3 nucleotides are TGCAGTGCGCCCGGCCCCCTCGATACGCAGTATTTT.

This clonotype is large by share. The rearrangement uses TRBV30 and TRBJ2-7, with 10 bases lining up with TRBD2. CDR1 is GTSNPN, CDR2 SVGIG, per germline (reference sequence). V dropped 0 bases and J dropped 4; count of bases not matched to a gene: 6. The CDR3 consists of 15 residues. CDR3 DNA sequence: TGTGCCTGGAGTGTACCCGCTAGCGGGGGTTACGAGCAGTACTTC. This sequence encodes CAWSVPASGGYEQYF.

By sample fraction, this clonotype is hyperexpanded. V usage is TRBV19 and J usage is TRBJ2-2; a weak D match, TRBD1 (6 bases). CDR3 length equals 17 residues. Trimming took 7 bases from V and 7 from J, leaving 25 bases between them. Germline CDR1 and CDR2: LNHDA and SQIVND (reference sequence). CDR3 DNA: TGTGCCAGTACTCGGACAGACATATACGCGGAGGTCGGGGAGCTGTTTTTT. It codes for CASTRTDIYAEVGELFF.

Sample share makes this clonotype large (0.1 to 1%). The rearrangement joins TRBV27 to TRBJ2-7; either TRBD1 or TRBD2 may fit D (5 bases each). V shed 6 bases and J shed 3 bases, with 15 bases lying between them. Germline V CDR1 and CDR2: MNHEY, SMNVEV (reference sequence). CDR3 size: 14 residues. CDR3 sequence: CASSYGTAFYEQYF. The CDR3 DNA sequence: TGTGCCAGCAGCTACGGGACCGCCTTCTACGAGCAGTACTTC.

This clonotype is classed as large. This sequence joins TRBV19 and TRBJ1-5, with D possibly being TRBD1 (5 bases). The germline V gene has CDR1 LNHDA and CDR2 SQIVND (reference sequence). V was trimmed by 7 bases and J by 1 base, leaving 14 bases between them. This CDR3 is 15 amino acids long. The CDR3, as DNA: TGTGCCAGTAACGCCGACAGAACCAGCAATCAGCCCCAGCATTTT. Translated, it gives CASNADRTSNQPQHF.

By sample fraction, this clonotype is large. The chain couples TRBV6-6 to TRBJ1-2; possibly TRBD1 for D (5 bases). V lost 0 bases, J lost 5 bases, and 10 bases lay in between. Germline V gene lookup returns CDR1 MNHNY and CDR2 SVGAGI (reference sequence). The CDR3 covers 14 residues. The CDR3 nucleotides are TGTGCCAGCAGTTACTCGGGGCAGACTTATGGCTACACCTTC. Translated, it gives CASSYSGQTYGYTF.

This clonotype is labeled as large (0.1 to 1%). The rearrangement uses TRBV4-1 and TRBJ1-2, with D unclear. The CDR3 runs to 13 residues. The V gene lost 0 bases and the J gene lost 7 bases, with 9 bases spanning the gap. CDR1 is MGHRA and CDR2 is YSYEKL in the germline V gene. CDR3 sequence reads: CASSQDRPTGYTF. The DNA for the CDR3 is TGCGCCAGCAGCCAAGATCGACCCACTGGCTACACCTTC.

By frequency in the sample, this clonotype is hyperexpanded (1% or more). This rearrangement joins TRBV3-1 to TRBJ2-7, with 9 bases aligning to TRBD2. V lost 4 bases and J lost 3; bases outside the gene matches: 7. The CDR3 is 15 amino acids. Germline-derived CDR1 and CDR2 are LGHDT and YNNKEL (reference sequence). In nucleotides, the CDR3 is TGTGCCAGCAGCCCCAGCGGGGGGCTAGGCTACGAGCAGTACTTC. Amino acids: CASSPSGGLGYEQYF.

Turning to this clonotype: No conserved phenylalanine or tryptophan is present at the end of the CDR3, so a read error is the likely explanation. J is TRBJ2-2 and V is TRBV4-2, with 10 bases fitting TRBD2. V shed 4 bases, J shed 0 bases, and the junction held 8 bases outside the gene matches. Germline-derived CDR1 and CDR2 are LGHNA and YNFKEQ. This CDR3 is 18 amino acids long. The CDR3 coding sequence is TGTGCCAGCAGCCCCCTCAGCGGGGGGGTATCGAACACCGGGGAGCTGTTTCTT. It yields the protein CASSPLSGGVSNTGELFL.

This clonotype is termed medium-sized (0.01 to 0.1%). The CDR3 sequence is CASSLTGREETQYF. DNA for the CDR3: TGTGCCAGCAGCTTGACAGGGAGGGAGGAGACCCAGTACTTC. The genes are TRBV7-9 and TRBJ2-5, with D perhaps being TRBD1 or TRBD2 (7 bases each). Per the germline V gene, CDR1 is SEHNR and CDR2 is FQNEAQ (reference sequence). The ends were cut back, 3 bases at V and 5 bases at J, with 13 bases in the middle. The CDR3 length is 14 residues.

In its sample, this clonotype is large (0.1 to 1%). The CDR3 spells CSVISGESSYEQYF. CDR3 bases: TGCAGCGTCATAAGCGGGGAAAGCTCCTACGAGCAGTACTTC. The rearrangement joins TRBV29-1 to TRBJ2-7, with TRBD2 matching 7 bases. The trim removed 6 bases at V and 0 bases at J, leaving 8 bases unmatched. This CDR3 is built from 14 residues. Germline values: CDR1 SQVTM, CDR2 ANQGSEA.

The genes are TRBV28 and TRBJ2-3; TRBD1 agrees at 7 bases. In germline, CDR1 is MDHEN, CDR2 SYDVKM. J was trimmed by 2 bases and V by 2 bases; bases with no gene match: 4. This CDR3 has 15 amino acids. The CDR3 protein is CASSLRDSLTDTQYF. The CDR3, as DNA: TGTGCCAGCAGTTTAAGGGACAGCCTCACAGATACGCAGTATTTT.

By share, this clonotype ranks as medium-sized. V is TRBV2 and J is TRBJ1-6; unclear D gene. Trimming removed 7 bases at V and 1 base at J, with 8 bases between. Looked up from germline, CDR1 is SNHLY and CDR2 is FYNNEI. The CDR3 is 14 amino acids. CDR3 nucleotides: TGTGCCAGCATCCCGGGGTCCTATAATTCACCCCTCCACTTT. The encoded protein is CASIPGSYNSPLHF.

This chain links TRBV28 with TRBJ2-7; D might be TRBD1 (6 bases). This CDR3 spans 14 amino acids. The germline CDR1 and CDR2 sequences are MDHEN and SYDVKM. V lost 3 bases, J lost 0 bases, and 9 bases lay in between. The CDR3 loop reads CASSLWGPSYEQYF. CDR3 sequence (DNA): TGTGCCAGCAGTTTGTGGGGGCCCTCCTACGAGCAGTACTTC.

By share, this clonotype counts as medium-sized. This chain joins TRBV9 and TRBJ2-5; no clear D gene. The CDR3 spans 13 residues. Deletions cut 4 bases from V and 3 bases from J, with 10 bases between. Germline values: CDR1 SGDLS, CDR2 YYNGEE. The CDR3 sequence: CASSLWAEETQYF. The CDR3 DNA sequence: TGTGCCAGCAGCCTGTGGGCGGAAGAGACCCAGTACTTC.

This clonotype is labeled large (0.1 to 1%). The J gene is TRBJ1-5, the V gene TRBV19; D call uncertain. CDR3 length equals 12 residues. The V end lost 8 bases, the J end lost 5 bases, and 10 bases lay between the germline ends. Germline V gene lookup returns CDR1 LNHDA and CDR2 SQIVND (reference sequence). The CDR3 sequence is CASDEMDQPQHF. CDR3 DNA sequence: TGTGCCAGTGATGAAATGGATCAGCCCCAGCATTTT.